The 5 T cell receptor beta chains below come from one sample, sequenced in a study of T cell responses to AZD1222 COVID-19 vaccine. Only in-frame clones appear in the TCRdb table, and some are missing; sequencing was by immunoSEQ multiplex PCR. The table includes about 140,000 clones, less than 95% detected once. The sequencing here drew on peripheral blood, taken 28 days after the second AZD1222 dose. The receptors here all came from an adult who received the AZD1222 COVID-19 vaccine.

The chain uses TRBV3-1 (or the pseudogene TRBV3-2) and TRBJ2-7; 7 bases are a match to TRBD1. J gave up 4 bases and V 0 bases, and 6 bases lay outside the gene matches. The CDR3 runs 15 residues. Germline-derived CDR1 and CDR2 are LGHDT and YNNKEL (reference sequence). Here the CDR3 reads CASSQEGGFGYEQYF. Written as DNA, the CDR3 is TGTGCCAGCAGCCAAGAAGGGGGCTTCGGATACGAGCAGTACTTC.

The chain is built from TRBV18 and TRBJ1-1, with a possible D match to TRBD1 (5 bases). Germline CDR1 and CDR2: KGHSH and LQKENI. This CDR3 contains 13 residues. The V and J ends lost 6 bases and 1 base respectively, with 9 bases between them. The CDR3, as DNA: TGTGCCAGCTCCGGGGGGGAGAACACTGAAGCTTTCTTT. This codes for CASSGGENTEAFF.

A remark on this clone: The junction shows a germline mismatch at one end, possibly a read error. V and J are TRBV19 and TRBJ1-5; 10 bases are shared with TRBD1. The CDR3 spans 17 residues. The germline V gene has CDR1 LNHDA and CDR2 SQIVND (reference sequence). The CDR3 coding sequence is TGTGCCAGTAGTAGCCGGGACAGGGGTGGAGGCAAGCAGCCCCAGCATTTT. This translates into CASSSRDRGGGKQPQHF.

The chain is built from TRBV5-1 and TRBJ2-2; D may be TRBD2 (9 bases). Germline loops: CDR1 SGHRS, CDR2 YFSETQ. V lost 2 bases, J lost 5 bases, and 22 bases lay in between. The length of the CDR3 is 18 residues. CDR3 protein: CASSFQGAPSGITGELFF. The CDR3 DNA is TGCGCCAGCAGCTTTCAGGGGGCGCCTAGCGGGATAACCGGGGAGCTGTTTTTT.

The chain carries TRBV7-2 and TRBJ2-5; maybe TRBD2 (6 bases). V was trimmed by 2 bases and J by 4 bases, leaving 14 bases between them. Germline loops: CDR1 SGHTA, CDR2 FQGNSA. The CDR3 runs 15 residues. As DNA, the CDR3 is TGTGCCAGCAGCTTATCGGGAGCCTACGGAGAGACCCAGTACTTC. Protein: CASSLSGAYGETQYF.